This T cell receptor (beta chain) originates from a study of shared clonotypes between healthy human individuals. Study at large: A couple of women and a few men aged 18 to 49 served as donors.

Sequenced by immunoSEQ multiplex PCR; TCRdb stores in-frame clones only, minus some. Seen here are about 1.1 million clones, approximately 80% observed once, and the top ten hold more than 0.45%. Germline V gives CDR1 MDHEN, CDR2 SYDVKM. The CDR3 is 13 amino acids. V was pared by 2 bases and J by 4 bases, with 6 bases between. All donors qualified as healthy HIV-negative adults and had experienced no recent acute infections or vaccinations. The sequence came from a man between 18 and 35 years old in good health. Some clones in this sample may be carry-over from other donors' samples. The J gene is TRBJ2-1, the V gene TRBV28; D is unclear. Sequencing was performed on memory CD4+ T cells from PBMCs. Noted subset: CD45RA-negative fraction. The CDR3 reads CASSLNSYNEQFF. The CDR3 region has the DNA TGTGCCAGCAGTTTAAACAGTTACAATGAGCAGTTCTTC. Filled out from reference TRBV28 and TRBJ2-1, the complete variable domain reads DVKVTQSSRYLVKRTGEKVFLECVQDMDHENMFWYRQDPGLGLRLIYFSYDVKMKEKGDIPEGYSVSREKKERFSLILESASTNQTSMYLCASSLNSYNEQFFGPGTRLTVL.